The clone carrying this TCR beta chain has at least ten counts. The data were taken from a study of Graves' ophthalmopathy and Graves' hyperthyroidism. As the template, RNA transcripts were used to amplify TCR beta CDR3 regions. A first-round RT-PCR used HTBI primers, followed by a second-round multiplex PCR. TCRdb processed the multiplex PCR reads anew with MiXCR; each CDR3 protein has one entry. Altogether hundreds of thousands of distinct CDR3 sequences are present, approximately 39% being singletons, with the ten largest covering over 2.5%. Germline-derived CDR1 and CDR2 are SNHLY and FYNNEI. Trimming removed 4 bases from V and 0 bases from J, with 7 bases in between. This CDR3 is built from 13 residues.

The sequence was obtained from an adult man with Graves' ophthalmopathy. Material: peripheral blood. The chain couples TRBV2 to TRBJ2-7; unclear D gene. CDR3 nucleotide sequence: TGTGCCAGCAGTGGGACGGACTCCTACGAGCAGTACTTC. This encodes CASSGTDSYEQYF.